The 6 T cell receptor beta chains in this list originate from one sample, sequenced in a study of breast tumors, draining lymph nodes, adjacent tissues. TCRdb re-derived calls from the multiplex PCR reads in MiXCR, one entry per CDR3 protein. The sample holds more than 200,000 distinct CDR3 sequences, about 30% seen once. Breast cancer patients provided tissue from their axillary draining lymph nodes. The specimen was axillary lymph node tissue. The receptors shown here come from a female donor with breast cancer. Some clones in this sample may be carry-over from other donors' samples.

This clonotype was picked up many times. The chain joins TRBV5-1 to TRBJ2-2; the D gene is possibly TRBD1 (5 bases). Germline values: CDR1 SGHRS, CDR2 YFSETQ. The CDR3 consists of 16 residues. Deletions cut 3 bases from V and 2 bases from J, with 14 bases between. The DNA of the CDR3 is TGCGCCAGCAGCTCCCCCGACAGAGGAAACACCGGGGAGCTGTTTTTT. This gives the protein CASSSPDRGNTGELFF.

A word on this clonotype: The junction does not match germline at one end; this may be a read error. The chain carries TRBV19 and TRBJ1-5, with 8 bases fitting TRBD1. This CDR3 spans 18 amino acids. Germline CDR1 and CDR2: LNHDA and SQIVND (reference sequence). This CDR3 reads CASSYDRGSLYSNQPPHF. In DNA form, the CDR3 reads TGTGCCAGTAGTTATGACAGGGGTTCCCTCTATAGCAACCAGCCCCCGCACTTT.

This clonotype was recorded at least ten times. This sequence joins TRBV7-2 and TRBJ1-5, with D hard to call. The CDR3 has 14 amino acids. V lost 5 bases and J lost 0, with 8 bases in between. Germline V gives CDR1 SGHTA, CDR2 FQGNSA. The CDR3 DNA sequence: TGTGCCAGCAGCCCCCCGAATAGCAATCAGCCCCAGCATTTT. It encodes CASSPPNSNQPQHF.

About this clonotype itself: Possible read error: a much larger clone is one base away. This chain links TRBV12-1 with TRBJ2-3; the tabulated D call, TRBD2, remains unverified against the DNA. TRBV12-1 has pseudogene status. The CDR3 totals 16 residues. The CDR3 protein is CASSSLARGGTDTQYF. Written as DNA, the CDR3 is TGTGCCAGCAGCTCCCTCGCGCGGGGGGGCACAGATACGCAGTATTTT.

This clonotype has at least ten counts. The chain joins TRBV20-1 to TRBJ1-5; TRBD1 is a possible D gene (6 bases). Germline-derived CDR1 and CDR2 are DFQATT and SNEGSKA (reference sequence). The CDR3 sequence is 15 residues long. This CDR3 is CSTVLGASSNQPQHF. In nucleotides, the CDR3 is TGCAGCACGGTTCTGGGGGCTTCAAGCAATCAGCCCCAGCATTTT.

About this clonotype itself: A much larger clone sits a single nucleotide away, making a read error possible. V and J are TRBV5-6 and TRBJ2-5; D perhaps matches TRBD2 (6 bases). Germline assignment: CDR1 SGHDT and CDR2 YYEEEE. Trimming took 4 bases from V and 2 from J, leaving 15 bases between them. The CDR3 sequence is 15 residues long. The CDR3 region has the DNA TGTGCCAGCAGCAAACGGACTACCGTACAAGAGACCCAGTACTTC. It codes for CASSKRTTVQETQYF.